This TCR beta chain comes out of a study of T cells in localized non-small cell lung cancer. The assay was immunoSEQ multiplex PCR, and TCRdb's table has in-frame clones only and misses some. The repertoire holds about 40,000 clones, with 75% to 90% as singletons. V was clipped by 4 bases and J by 6 bases; unmatched bases: 7. Germline V gene lookup returns CDR1 SGHRS and CDR2 YFSETQ. CDR3 length: 15 amino acids. This rearrangement joins TRBV5-1 to TRBJ2-1, with 10 bases that match TRBD2. Sequenced here: peripheral blood, sampled before any cancer treatment. This TCR derives from a woman aged 40 to 75 with stage I lung adenocarcinoma. The CDR3 region is CASSRTSGHPNEQFF. CDR3 sequence (DNA): TGCGCCAGCAGCCGGACTAGCGGACACCCCAATGAGCAGTTCTTC.